Described below is a single T cell receptor (beta chain) sequence and its context. This sample is drawn from a study of blood T cell repertoires in COVID-19. Across the whole study: Researchers got acute and convalescent COVID-19 samples from the United States, Italy and Spain.

Germline V lookup: CDR1 SGHTA, CDR2 FQGTGA. The CDR3 spans 16 residues. The V segment lost 5 bases and the J segment 0 bases; nucleotides outside the gene matches: 2. This table comes from immunoSEQ multiplex PCR, and its TCRdb copy is limited to in-frame clones, with some not included. Of about 74,000 clones listed, roughly 88% were seen once; the top ten hold approximately 1.9%. What was sequenced was peripheral blood. This sequence originates from an elderly woman with active or convalescent COVID-19. The rearrangement links TRBV7-3 to TRBJ2-2, with TRBD2 matching over 11 bases. The CDR3 DNA is TGTGCCAGCAGCCTAGCGGGAGGCCCGAACACCGGGGAGCTGTTTTTT. Translated, it gives CASSLAGGPNTGELFF.